The 28 T cell receptor beta chains listed next were all sequenced from one sample in a study of cytomegalovirus exposure and HLA in healthy donors. The PCR ran on 60 Vbeta and 13 Jbeta primers. Sequencing used immunoSEQ multiplex PCR; TCRdb keeps in-frame clones, though not all of them. The profile shows about 180,000 clones, 65% to 85% of them singletons. Sequencing input: PBMCs. Receptors originate from a girl aged 5-17 years in good health and CMV-seropositive.

The rearrangement links TRBV11-2 to TRBJ1-2; D possibly corresponds to TRBD1 (5 bases). This CDR3 has 15 amino acids. Trimming left V 6 bases short and J 8 bases short, with 22 bases between. The germline CDR1 and CDR2 sequences are SGHAT and FQNNGV. The CDR3 DNA follows: TGTGCCAGCAGATCTCCCGGGGGGAAAATCGGAGGCTACACCTTC. Translating it yields CASRSPGGKIGGYTF.

The rearrangement links TRBV4-2 to TRBJ1-1; the match to TRBD1 covers 7 bases. The germline gives CDR1 LGHNA, CDR2 YNFKEQ. CDR3 length: 16 amino acids. The trim removed 1 base at V and 4 bases at J, leaving 9 bases unmatched. CDR3 protein: CASSQGTAGGGTEAFF. The CDR3 bases are TGTGCCAGCAGCCAAGGGACGGCAGGGGGAGGCACTGAAGCTTTCTTT.

The gene calls are TRBV7-9 and TRBJ1-1; 11 bases line up with TRBD1. CDR1 and CDR2 (germline): SEHNR, FQNEAQ (reference sequence). Unmatched junction bases numbered 12, after V lost 8 bases and J lost 7 bases. This CDR3 has 15 amino acids. The DNA of the CDR3 is TGTGCCAGCTTACACACCCGGACAGGGGGCGGTGAAGCTTTCTTT. Protein sequence: CASLHTRTGGGEAFF.

This chain connects TRBV5-4 to TRBJ2-7, with 9 positions matching TRBD2. CDR1 and CDR2 (germline): SGHNT, YYREEE (reference sequence). Germline trimming cut 4 bases from V and 1 base from J; bases unmatched to any gene: 9. The length of the CDR3 is 16 residues. Here the CDR3 DNA reads TGTGCCAGCAGCCCGGCAACTAGCGGGCGGTCCTACGAGCAGTACTTC. Translated: CASSPATSGRSYEQYF.

The V gene is TRBV7-8, the J gene TRBJ2-1; 10 bases are shared with TRBD2. CDR1 is SGHVS and CDR2 is FQNEAQ in the germline V gene. The CDR3 covers 17 residues. V lost 1 base, J lost 1 base, and 4 bases stayed unmatched. The CDR3 here is CASSLEGTSASYNEQFF. The CDR3 nucleotides are TGTGCCAGCAGCTTAGAAGGGACTAGCGCGTCCTACAATGAGCAGTTCTTC.

This clone came up once. The rearrangement links TRBV27 to TRBJ2-1, with D unresolved. V lost 1 base and J lost 0, with 7 bases in between. The CDR3 extends over 15 amino acids. CDR1 is MNHEY and CDR2 is SMNVEV in the germline V gene (reference sequence). The CDR3 coding sequence is TGTGCCAGCAGTTTATATTCGGGCTCCTACAATGAGCAGTTCTTC. Translation: CASSLYSGSYNEQFF.

This clone turned up a few times. The chain joins TRBV25-1 to TRBJ2-5; maybe TRBD2 (5 bases). CDR1 and CDR2 (germline): MGHDK, SYGVNS. V dropped 8 bases and J dropped 2 bases, with 18 bases sitting between them. The CDR3 has 15 residues. The CDR3 sequence: CASSRGRFGQETQYF. CDR3 DNA: TGTGCCAGCTCCCGGGGTCGATTCGGTCAAGAGACCCAGTACTTC.

This sequence joins TRBV4-1 and TRBJ2-7; perhaps TRBD2 as D (6 bases). CDR1 is MGHRA and CDR2 is YSYEKL in the germline V gene. The CDR3 has 15 residues. Trimming took off 1 base at V and 0 bases at J, with 10 bases between the two ends. Here the CDR3 DNA reads TGCGCCAGCAGCCAAGTTGGGGGGATCTCCTACGAGCAGTACTTC. This translates into CASSQVGGISYEQYF.

The chain has TRBV7-8 and TRBJ2-7; 12 positions match TRBD2. V trimming: 1 base; J trimming: 2 bases; junction bases outside the gene matches: 6. The CDR3 has 17 amino acids. The germline CDR1 and CDR2 sequences are SGHVS and FQNEAQ. CDR3 sequence (DNA): TGTGCCAGCAGCTTAGAACCGGGACTAGCGGGCCCCTACGAGCAGTACTTC. Its protein is CASSLEPGLAGPYEQYF.

The chain has TRBV9 and TRBJ1-3, with D unresolved. Germline V gene sequence: CDR1 SGDLS, CDR2 YYNGEE. The CDR3 has 13 residues. V was cut by 4 bases and J by 3 bases, with 8 bases left in between. Written as DNA, the CDR3 is TGTGCCAGCAGCTCCTTGAGTGGAAACACCATATATTTT. Translation gives CASSSLSGNTIYF.

The chain carries TRBV7-9 and TRBJ1-4; D not certain. In germline, CDR1 is SEHNR, CDR2 FQNEAQ (reference sequence). Deletions cut 5 bases from V and 6 bases from J, with 13 bases between. The CDR3 totals 14 residues. CDR3: CASSNRDSDEKLFF. CDR3 DNA: TGTGCCAGCAGCAACCGTGACTCCGATGAAAAACTGTTTTTT.

For this clone: Relative to the germline gene, one junction end is altered; a read error may explain this. The chain couples TRBV7-7 to TRBJ1-1, with TRBD1 as a possible D gene (6 bases). CDR1 and CDR2 (germline): SSHAT, FNYEAQ (reference sequence). CDR3 size: 15 residues. The CDR3 here is CASSPVGGGRTEAFF. As DNA, the CDR3 is TGTGCTAGCAGCCCCGTCGGCGGGGGGCGGACTGAAGCTTTCTTT. The whole variable domain, filled in from reference TRBV7-7 and TRBJ1-1, reads GAGVSQSPRYKVTKRGQDVTLRCDPISSHATLYWYQQALGQGPEFLTYFNYEAQPDKSGLPSDRFSAERPEGSISTLTIQRTEQRDSAMYRCASSPVGGGRTEAFFGQGTRLTVV.

This chain links TRBV10-3 with TRBJ1-5, with TRBD1 as a possible D gene (6 bases). The germline V and J ends were trimmed by 6 bases and 0 bases, with 18 bases remaining between them. The V gene's germline CDR1 is ENHRY and CDR2 SYGVKD. There are 17 residues in the CDR3. The CDR3 here is CAIRGGAGDYSNQPQHF. CDR3 nucleotide sequence: TGTGCCATCAGGGGGGGGGCAGGCGACTATAGCAATCAGCCCCAGCATTTT.

V usage is TRBV18 and J usage is TRBJ1-2, with 8 nucleotides matching TRBD1. The CDR3 totals 16 residues. Germline V gene data show CDR1 as KGHSH and CDR2 as LQKENI. Trimming at V came to 1 base and at J to 5 bases, leaving 9 bases not matched to a gene. The CDR3 nucleotides read TGTGCCAGCTCACCACAGCGACAGGGGAATGGGTATGGCTACACCTTC. Its translation is CASSPQRQGNGYGYTF.

This chain's CDR3 is CASSLASGYGYTF. CDR3 nucleotide sequence: TGTGCCAGCAGCTTGGCTTCGGGCTATGGCTACACCTTC. This sequence joins TRBV5-5 and TRBJ1-2, with D unresolved. Trimming stripped 0 bases from V and 4 bases from J, with 7 bases between. Germline lookup yields CDR1 SGHKS and CDR2 YYEKEE (reference sequence). This CDR3 has 13 amino acids.

The J gene is TRBJ2-2, the V gene TRBV12-5, with 13 bases matching TRBD2. The germline V gene has CDR1 LGHNT and CDR2 FRNRAP. Unmatched junction bases numbered 7, after V lost 0 bases and J lost 3 bases. The CDR3 runs 19 residues. The CDR3 region has the DNA TGTGCTAGTGGTTTGGTCCTAGGGACTAGCGGGGCCTACACCGGGGAGCTGTTTTTT. As protein: CASGLVLGTSGAYTGELFF.

This chain connects TRBV2 to TRBJ2-3; TRBD2 matches 14 bases. Per the germline V gene, CDR1 is SNHLY and CDR2 is FYNNEI. This CDR3 has 15 amino acids. V dropped 8 bases and J dropped 2; count of bases not matched to a gene: 3. CDR3 loop: CASGLAGGPTDTQYF. The CDR3, as DNA: TGTGCCAGCGGACTAGCGGGAGGTCCCACAGATACGCAGTATTTT.

This clone showed up just a few times. V gene TRBV30 combines with J gene TRBJ1-2, with 9 bases matching TRBD1. CDR3 length: 14 residues. Germline trimming cut 4 bases from V and 6 bases from J; bases unmatched to any gene: 9. Looked up from germline, CDR1 is GTSNPN and CDR2 is SVGIG (reference sequence). CDR3 residues: CAWTSGTGFHGYTF. The CDR3 DNA reads TGTGCCTGGACCTCCGGGACAGGGTTCCATGGCTACACCTTC. Full variable domain (rest looked up from reference TRBV30 and TRBJ1-2): SQTIHQWPATLVQPVGSPLSLECTVEGTSNPNLYWYRQAAGRGLQLLFYSVGIGQISSEVPQNLSASRPQDRQFILSSKKLLLSDSGFYLCAWTSGTGFHGYTFGSGTRLTVV.

This clone was seen once. The chain is built from TRBV18 and TRBJ1-2; 7 positions agree with TRBD1. Germline V gene data show CDR1 as KGHSH and CDR2 as LQKENI. This CDR3 is 15 amino acids long. J was trimmed by 0 bases and V by 9 bases; bases with no gene match: 10. The CDR3 sequence is CASRTGGSSNYGYTF. The CDR3 DNA reads TGTGCCAGTCGGACAGGAGGCTCCTCTAACTATGGCTACACCTTC.

This clone was seen just once. The rearrangement links TRBV5-1 to TRBJ1-1, with a tentative D call TRBD1 (5 bases). Germline lookup yields CDR1 SGHRS and CDR2 YFSETQ. V was shortened by 0 bases and J by 4 bases, with 10 bases between the two germline ends. The CDR3 is 14 residues long. Here the CDR3 DNA reads TGCGCCAGCAGCTTGGAGGGGATGGGCACTGAAGCTTTCTTT. Translating gives CASSLEGMGTEAFF.

The gene calls are TRBV18 and TRBJ1-2; 10 bases map to TRBD1. CDR1 and CDR2 from the germline V gene are KGHSH and LQKENI. The CDR3 length is 17 residues. V lost 2 bases and J lost 2; bases outside the gene matches: 8. The CDR3 sequence: CASSPIGGQGTNYGYTF. The CDR3, as DNA: TGTGCCAGCTCACCAATCGGGGGACAGGGGACCAACTATGGCTACACCTTC.

The chain is built from TRBV20-1 and TRBJ1-2; D is ambiguous. The CDR3 sequence is 9 residues long. CDR1 is DFQATT, CDR2 SNEGSKA, per germline (reference sequence). V gave up 6 bases and J gave up 7 bases, with 6 bases separating them. CDR3: CSAYRGYTF. The CDR3 DNA follows: TGCAGTGCCTACCGTGGCTACACCTTC.

This chain connects TRBV5-1 to TRBJ1-5; D unresolved. The V gene's germline CDR1 is SGHRS and CDR2 YFSETQ. There are 17 residues in the CDR3. V lost 0 bases and J lost 3, with 16 bases in between. CDR3 sequence reads: CASSLAMGDSSNQPQHF. The CDR3 nucleotides are TGCGCCAGCAGCTTGGCCATGGGAGACTCCTCCAATCAGCCCCAGCATTTT.

The sample holds a few counts of this clone. The J gene is TRBJ1-1, the V gene TRBV5-1, with D possibly matching TRBD1 (5 bases). CDR3 length: 14 amino acids. V was trimmed by 0 bases and J by 4 bases, leaving 10 bases between them. Germline-derived CDR1 and CDR2 are SGHRS and YFSETQ. CDR3 in DNA: TGCGCCAGCAGCTTGGCCGCCGGGGGCACTGAAGCTTTCTTT. Translating gives CASSLAAGGTEAFF.

This clone showed up just a few times. The chain employs TRBV25-1 and TRBJ1-1; the match to TRBD1 covers 8 bases. Germline V CDR1 and CDR2: MGHDK, SYGVNS. The CDR3 consists of 16 residues. With V trimmed by 5 bases and J by 6 bases, 14 bases remained unmatched. The CDR3 DNA sequence: TGTGCCAGCAGTAAGGGGAGGTCAGGGGGCGCGGCTGAAGCTTTCTTT. It yields the protein CASSKGRSGGAAEAFF.

This rearrangement joins TRBV4-1 to TRBJ2-1, with D unclear. V lost 2 bases, J lost 6 bases, and 8 bases lay in between. The CDR3 extends over 13 amino acids. Germline V gene data show CDR1 as MGHRA and CDR2 as YSYEKL. Here the CDR3 DNA reads TGCGCCAGCAGCCAACTACGAGCCAATGAGCAGTTCTTC. It codes for CASSQLRANEQFF.

The rearrangement joins TRBV6-1 to TRBJ2-7, with D perhaps matching TRBD1 (6 bases). Trimming took 5 bases from V and 1 from J, leaving 15 bases between them. Germline V gene lookup returns CDR1 MNHNS and CDR2 SASEGT. This CDR3 is 15 amino acids long. CDR3 DNA sequence: TGTGCCAGCAGTCTAACTACAGGGTTTTCCTACGAGCAGTACTTC. The encoded protein is CASSLTTGFSYEQYF.

The V call is TRBV2, the J call TRBJ1-2, with D hard to call. This CDR3 has 13 amino acids. Germline CDR1 reads SNHLY; CDR2 reads FYNNEI. Between the trimmed V and J ends, which lost 6 bases and 2 bases, there was a span of 10 bases. The CDR3 spells CASSLGSNYGYTF. CDR3 DNA: TGTGCCAGCAGCCTGGGGAGCAACTATGGCTACACCTTC.